The clone carrying this T cell receptor beta chain came up once. Here immunoSEQ multiplex PCR was the method, and the copy in TCRdb shows in-frame clones only, minus some. This table has about 12,000 clones, around 80% appearing once. This sample was included in a study of cytotoxic CD8 clonotypes in ibrutinib-treated CLL. Study details: Specimens for response were gathered following a median around eleven months of therapy, spanning 6 to 36.

Sample: PBMCs, taken at disease progression, from a patient treated with ibrutinib. The source of this sequence is a human donor with chronic lymphocytic leukemia.

CDR3 sequence (DNA): TGTGCCAGCAGCTTAGTTGTGGCCTTCAATGAGCAGTTCTTC. It yields the protein CASSLVVAFNEQFF. This chain joins TRBV7-8 and TRBJ2-1, with unresolved D. The CDR3 covers 14 residues. Germline assignment: CDR1 SGHVS and CDR2 FQNEAQ. Trimming cost V 1 base and J 6 bases, with 10 bases left between them. The full variable domain, with the rest looked up from reference TRBV7-8 and TRBJ2-1, is GAGVSQSPRYKVAKRGQDVALRCDPISGHVSLFWYQQALGQGPEFLTYFQNEAQLDKSGLPSDRFFAERPEGSVSTLKIQRTQQEDSAVYLCASSLVVAFNEQFFGPGTRLTVL.